This is a list of T cell receptor beta chains from one sample in a study of shared clonotypes between healthy human individuals. The data were produced by immunoSEQ multiplex PCR, yet TCRdb's version contains in-frame clones alone and is incomplete. The sample includes around 700,000 clones, over 65% of them seen just once. The sequencing sample was made of memory CD4+ T cells sorted from blood. These receptor sequences come from a woman in her twenties or thirties in good health. Each CDR3 is given with its conserved first and last residue. The D gene is left open where the match is weak. Part of the rows lack a size; the others show once, few, many or a class for expanded clones.

size,V,J,D,CDR3,DNA
NA,TRBV18,TRBJ2-5,NA,CASSPQTDETQYF,TGTGCCAGCTCACCTCAGACAGATGAGACCCAGTACTTC
NA,TRBV6-5,TRBJ2-7,NA,CASSYSNPRAYEQYF,TGTGCCAGCAGTTACTCGAACCCCAGAGCCTACGAGCAGTACTTC
NA,TRBV4-2,TRBJ1-5,TRBD1,CASSQDGQGYQPQHF,TGTGCCAGCAGCCAGGATGGACAGGGCTATCAGCCCCAGCATTTT
NA,TRBV7-9,TRBJ2-1,TRBD2,CASSTGLARGYEQFF,TGTGCCAGCAGTACGGGACTAGCGCGAGGCTATGAGCAGTTCTTC
few,TRBV7-7,TRBJ2-7,TRBD1,CASSPTGASSYEQYF,TGTGCCAGCAGCCCGACAGGGGCGAGTTCCTACGAGCAGTACTTC
many,TRBV4-1,TRBJ2-1,NA,CASREVRGLGNEQFF,TGCGCCAGCAGGGAGGTTCGGGGATTAGGCAATGAGCAGTTCTTC
NA,TRBV29-1,TRBJ2-1,TRBD1,CSVRVGQGASGQFF,TGCAGCGTCAGAGTGGGACAGGGGGCCTCCGGGCAGTTCTTC
once,TRBV9,TRBJ1-3,NA,CASSVGTAGSTIYF,TGTGCCAGCAGCGTAGGGACAGCGGGAAGCACCATATATTTT
NA,TRBV19,TRBJ2-4,TRBD1,CASRDRAAKNIQYF,TGTGCCAGTAGGGACAGGGCGGCCAAAAACATTCAGTACTTC
NA,TRBV6-5,TRBJ1-4,NA,CASSTRTGLSEKLFF,TGTGCCAGCAGTACCCGTACAGGGTTGAGTGAAAAACTGTTTTTT
NA,TRBV6-4,TRBJ1-5,TRBD1,CAREQTGTTNQPQHF,TGTGCCAGGGAGCAGACAGGGACAACCAATCAGCCCCAGCATTTT
NA,TRBV15,TRBJ2-6,NA,CATRGRAGANVLTF,TGTGCCACCCGGGGACGAGCGGGGGCCAACGTCCTGACTTTC
NA,TRBV5-1,TRBJ1-2,TRBD1,CASSLKTGGNGYTF,TGCGCCAGCAGCTTAAAGACAGGGGGCAATGGCTACACCTTC
NA,TRBV5-1,TRBJ2-2,TRBD1,CASSYGTGDGELFF,TGCGCCAGCAGCTACGGGACAGGGGACGGGGAGCTGTTTTTT
NA,TRBV7-7,TRBJ2-1,TRBD2,CASSPIAGGYNEQFF,TGTGCCAGCAGCCCTATAGCGGGAGGGTACAATGAGCAGTTCTTC
NA,TRBV28,TRBJ1-2,TRBD1,CASTTLGLGGAYGYTF,TGTGCCAGCACCACCCTTGGTTTAGGGGGCGCCTATGGCTACACCTTC
NA,TRBV28,TRBJ2-7,NA,CASSSPPRVLSSYEQYF,TGTGCCAGCAGTTCCCCTCCCCGGGTACTGAGCTCCTACGAGCAGTACTTC
NA,TRBV11-1,TRBJ1-1,TRBD1,CASSPSTGGVPEAFF,TGTGCCAGCAGCCCTTCTACAGGGGGCGTTCCTGAAGCTTTCTTT
NA,TRBV10-3,TRBJ2-1,TRBD2,CAIANKREYGEQFF,TGTGCCATCGCGAACAAGCGGGAGTATGGCGAGCAGTTCTTC
NA,TRBV7-9,TRBJ2-5,TRBD2,CASSLVKGRREEETQYF,TGTGCCAGCAGCTTAGTAAAGGGACGGCGGGAGGAAGAGACCCAGTACTTC
NA,TRBV6-1,TRBJ2-3,TRBD2,CAILRLASTDTQYF,TGTGCCATCCTTAGACTAGCTAGCACAGATACGCAGTATTTT
NA,TRBV4-1,TRBJ2-1,NA,CASSQSGTSYNEQFF,TGCGCCAGCAGCCAATCTGGGACCTCCTACAATGAGCAGTTCTTC
many,TRBV10-2,TRBJ2-7,NA,CASGTASYEQYF,TGCGCCAGCGGGACGGCGTCCTACGAGCAGTACTTC
NA,TRBV28,TRBJ2-1,TRBD2,CASRGLAGPVVSNEQFF,TGTGCCAGCAGGGGACTAGCGGGACCGGTTGTCAGCAATGAGCAGTTCTTC
once,TRBV18,TRBJ1-2,TRBD1,CASSPTGGVLDGYTF,TGTGCCAGCTCGCCTACAGGGGGCGTATTGGATGGCTACACCTTC
NA,TRBV7-2,TRBJ1-5,NA,CASSPLALRGNQPQHF,TGTGCCAGCAGCCCACTAGCTCTTAGGGGCAATCAGCCCCAGCATTTT
NA,TRBV28,TRBJ1-4,NA,CASSLPKSATNEKLFF,TGTGCCAGCAGCCTGCCTAAGAGCGCAACTAATGAAAAACTGTTTTTT
NA,TRBV7-2,TRBJ2-7,TRBD1,CASRSRTGGNYEQYF,TGTGCCAGCAGGTCTCGGACAGGGGGGAACTACGAGCAGTACTTC
NA,TRBV4-2,TRBJ2-1,TRBD2,CASSMGLAGENEQFF,TGTGCCAGCAGCATGGGACTAGCGGGAGAGAATGAGCAGTTCTTC
NA,TRBV5-6,TRBJ2-1,NA,CASSSGIYNEQFF,TGTGCCAGCAGTTCCGGGATTTACAATGAGCAGTTCTTC
NA,TRBV15,TRBJ1-1,TRBD1,CATSRDRANTEAFF,TGTGCCACCAGCAGGGACAGGGCAAACACTGAAGCTTTCTTT
few,TRBV6-1,TRBJ1-1,NA,CASSQLRNTEAFF,TGTGCCAGCAGTCAACTTCGGAACACTGAAGCTTTCTTT
NA,TRBV2,TRBJ2-7,NA,CASGVARYEQYF,TGTGCCAGTGGGGTAGCGAGATACGAGCAGTACTTC
NA,TRBV5-1,TRBJ2-1,TRBD1,CASRIGTGMNEQFF,TGCGCCAGCAGAATCGGGACAGGGATGAATGAGCAGTTCTTC
NA,TRBV2,TRBJ2-1,TRBD2,CASSALSGGYNEQFF,TGTGCCAGCAGTGCCTTGAGCGGGGGATACAATGAGCAGTTCTTC
NA,TRBV2,TRBJ2-7,TRBD1,CASSAEGQGAYEQYF,TGTGCCAGCAGTGCCGAGGGACAGGGCGCCTACGAGCAGTACTTC
NA,TRBV6-4,TRBJ2-7,TRBD2,CASTGSGRTYEQYF,TGTGCCAGCACCGGTAGCGGGCGGACCTACGAGCAGTACTTC
NA,TRBV30,TRBJ2-5,NA,CAWRGDSETQYF,TGTGCCTGGAGGGGGGATTCGGAGACCCAGTACTTC
NA,TRBV28,TRBJ2-2,TRBD1,CASSLFWDRGSGELFF,TGTGCCAGCAGTTTATTCTGGGACAGGGGTTCCGGGGAGCTGTTTTTT
once,TRBV19,TRBJ2-6,NA,CASSRIHSSGANVLTF,TGTGCCAGTAGTAGAATTCATAGCTCTGGGGCCAACGTCCTGACTTTC
NA,TRBV5-1,TRBJ2-1,NA,CASSFQGSGNEQFF,TGCGCCAGCAGCTTTCAGGGATCAGGCAATGAGCAGTTCTTC
NA,TRBV29-1,TRBJ2-1,NA,CSVVRSFNNEQFF,TGCAGCGTTGTCCGGTCCTTTAACAATGAGCAGTTCTTC
few,TRBV11-2,TRBJ1-2,TRBD1,CASSLLGRIRGQGYGYTF,TGTGCCAGCAGCTTATTGGGGAGGATAAGGGGGCAGGGCTATGGCTACACCTTC
NA,TRBV28,TRBJ2-7,TRBD1,CASSSNPGQGSLSYEQYF,TGTGCCAGCAGTTCGAACCCGGGACAGGGGTCCCTCAGCTACGAGCAGTACTTC
NA,TRBV2,TRBJ2-1,NA,CASSESGSSYNEQFF,TGTGCCAGCAGTGAGTCGGGGAGCTCCTACAATGAGCAGTTCTTC
NA,TRBV27,TRBJ2-5,NA,CASRFSGDKTQYF,TGTGCCAGCAGGTTTAGTGGGGACAAGACCCAGTACTTC
NA,TRBV7-8,TRBJ2-3,TRBD1,CASSLAGQGGTDTQYF,TGTGCCAGCAGCTTAGCGGGACAGGGGGGGACAGATACGCAGTATTTT
NA,TRBV5-1,TRBJ2-5,TRBD1,CASSLYTRDSFRPETQYF,TGCGCCAGCAGCTTATATACCCGGGACAGTTTCCGCCCAGAGACCCAGTACTTC
NA,TRBV7-2,TRBJ2-1,NA,CASSLAVFFSNEQFF,TGTGCCAGCAGCTTAGCGGTATTCTTCAGCAATGAGCAGTTCTTC
NA,TRBV6-5,TRBJ2-7,NA,CASSYGNGPYEQYF,TGTGCCAGCAGTTACGGGAACGGACCCTACGAGCAGTACTTC
few,TRBV18,TRBJ1-1,NA,CASSPMDGTEAFF,TGTGCCAGCTCCCCCATGGATGGCACTGAAGCTTTCTTT
few,TRBV7-2,TRBJ2-7,NA,CASSLVSGVSSYEQYF,TGTGCCAGCAGCTTAGTCTCGGGAGTGAGTTCCTACGAGCAGTACTTC
few,TRBV5-1,TRBJ2-1,NA,CASSFTSYEQFF,TGCGCCAGCAGCTTTACTAGTTATGAGCAGTTCTTC
NA,TRBV5-4,TRBJ1-1,NA,CASSLDRNTEAFF,TGTGCCAGCAGTTTAGACCGGAACACTGAAGCTTTCTTT